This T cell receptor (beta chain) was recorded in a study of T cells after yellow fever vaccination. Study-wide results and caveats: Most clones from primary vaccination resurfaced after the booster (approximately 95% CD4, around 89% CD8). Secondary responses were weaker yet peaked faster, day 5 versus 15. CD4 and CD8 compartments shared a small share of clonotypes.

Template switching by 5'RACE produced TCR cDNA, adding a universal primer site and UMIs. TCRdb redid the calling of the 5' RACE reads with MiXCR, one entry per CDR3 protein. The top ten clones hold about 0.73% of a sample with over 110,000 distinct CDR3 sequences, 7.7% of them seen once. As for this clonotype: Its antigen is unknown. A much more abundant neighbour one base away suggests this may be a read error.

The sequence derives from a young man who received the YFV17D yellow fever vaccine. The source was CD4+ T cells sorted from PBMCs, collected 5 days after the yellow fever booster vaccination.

The CDR3 sequence is CASSPCSGRTDTQYF. CDR3 bases: TGTGCCAGCAGCCCTTGTAGCGGGAGAACAGATACGCAGTATTTT. The rearrangement uses TRBV7-2 and TRBJ2-3; 9 nucleotides agree with TRBD2. J lost 3 bases, V lost 5 bases, and 6 bases had no gene match. The CDR3 runs 15 residues. The germline CDR1 and CDR2 sequences are SGHTA and FQGNSA.